This TCR beta chain was retrieved from a study of T cells in tuberculosis. At the level of the study: The T cells targeted glucose monomycolate, a mycobacterial lipid, via CD1B.

After thawing and overnight rest, PBMC were stained with GMM-loaded CD1B tetramer, viability dye and anti-CD3 for sorting. The lipid loaded on the CD1B tetramers was C32 glucose monomycolate from Rhodococcus equi. The J segment lost 9 bases and the V segment lost 0 bases, leaving 5 bases of the junction unmatched. The CDR3 has 15 residues. Per the germline V gene, CDR1 is SGDLS and CDR2 is YYNGEE. Sequencing of TCR-alpha and TCR-beta chains was unpaired. Only in-frame clones appear in the TCRdb table, and some are missing; sequencing was by immunoSEQ multiplex PCR. This table has about 58,000 clones, roughly 87% appearing once. Overall study findings and caveats: The stringent gate may have excluded weak CD1B-GMM tetramer binders.

This chain connects TRBV9 to TRBJ2-1, with TRBD2 matching over 11 bases. This clonotype was sampled from an adult woman with latent tuberculosis. What was sequenced was CD1b-GMM tetramer-negative cells sorted from PBMCs. The CDR3: CASSVVSGGAIEQFF. Here the CDR3 DNA reads TGTGCCAGCAGCGTAGTTAGCGGGGGGGCCATTGAGCAGTTCTTC.